Listed below are T cell receptor beta chains from one sample, sequenced in a study of identifying expanded T cells in peripheral blood. Here immunoSEQ multiplex PCR was the method, and the copy in TCRdb shows in-frame clones only, minus some. The table has 85,000 to 90,000 clones, around 85% seen once. Sequenced input: blood. These receptors all come from a person aged 18 to 69 in good health. The CDR3 runs from the conserved cysteine through the conserved F or W. The order of the fields is J gene, clone size, V gene, D gene, CDR3 DNA, CDR3 protein. The D gene is left open where the match is weak. Some rows mark clone size as missing; the rest say once, few, many or name a class of expanded clone.

j_gene: TRBJ2-6
abundance: .
v_gene: TRBV6-4
d_gene: .
CDR3nt: TGTGCCAGCAGTGAAACAGGACGGACCTCTGGGGCCAACGTCCTGACTTTC
CDR3aa: CASSETGRTSGANVLTF

j_gene: TRBJ1-2
abundance: .
v_gene: TRBV9
d_gene: .
CDR3nt: TGTGCCAGCAGCTCTAGCAGGGATAGCTATGGCTACACCTTC
CDR3aa: CASSSSRDSYGYTF

j_gene: TRBJ1-2
abundance: .
v_gene: TRBV4-3
d_gene: .
CDR3nt: TGCGCCAGCAGCCAAGAGATTTTCGGGGGCGCGGTCAGGTATGGCTACACCTTC
CDR3aa: CASSQEIFGGAVRYGYTF

j_gene: TRBJ2-2
abundance: .
v_gene: TRBV5-4
d_gene: TRBD1
CDR3nt: TGTGCCAGCAGTCTGCCGGGACAGGCGAACACCGGGGAGCTGTTTTTT
CDR3aa: CASSLPGQANTGELFF

j_gene: TRBJ2-1
abundance: .
v_gene: TRBV7-9
d_gene: .
CDR3nt: TGTGCCAGCAGTCTAGCTGGATCCTACAATGAGCAGTTCTTC
CDR3aa: CASSLAGSYNEQFF

j_gene: TRBJ2-3
abundance: once
v_gene: TRBV27
d_gene: .
CDR3nt: TGTGCCAGCAGTTTTGGCCGCCAAGGTAGAGATACGCAGTATTTT
CDR3aa: CASSFGRQGRDTQYF

j_gene: TRBJ2-2
abundance: .
v_gene: TRBV7-8
d_gene: .
CDR3nt: TGTGCCAGCACCCCGGACACCTTGAACACCGGGGAGCTGTTTTTT
CDR3aa: CASTPDTLNTGELFF

j_gene: TRBJ2-3
abundance: .
v_gene: TRBV4-2
d_gene: TRBD1
CDR3nt: TGTGCCAGCAGCAAGCAAAGGGGGCAGGTCGCAGATACGCAGTATTTT
CDR3aa: CASSKQRGQVADTQYF

j_gene: TRBJ1-2
abundance: .
v_gene: TRBV9
d_gene: TRBD1
CDR3nt: TGTGCCAGCAGCGCACAGGGGGCTGGCTATGGCTACACCTTC
CDR3aa: CASSAQGAGYGYTF

j_gene: TRBJ2-7
abundance: .
v_gene: TRBV7-9
d_gene: .
CDR3nt: TGTGCCAGCAGCCCGCGGCAGGGCGCCTACGAGCAGTACTTC
CDR3aa: CASSPRQGAYEQYF

j_gene: TRBJ1-5
abundance: few
v_gene: TRBV2
d_gene: .
CDR3nt: TGTGCCAGCAGGGGGGTTGGTCAGCCCCAGCATTTT
CDR3aa: CASRGVGQPQHF

j_gene: TRBJ2-5
abundance: .
v_gene: TRBV19
d_gene: .
CDR3nt: TGTGCCAGTAGGAACAGGGTCCAAGAGACCCAGTACTTC
CDR3aa: CASRNRVQETQYF

j_gene: TRBJ2-4
abundance: .
v_gene: TRBV27
d_gene: .
CDR3nt: TGTGCCAGCAGTCCCTGGCGGGAAGAGGGAAACATTCAGTACTTC
CDR3aa: CASSPWREEGNIQYF

j_gene: TRBJ1-5
abundance: .
v_gene: TRBV19
d_gene: .
CDR3nt: TGTGCCAGTAGTCTCCGAAGGAGCAATCAGCCCCAGCATTTT
CDR3aa: CASSLRRSNQPQHF

j_gene: TRBJ1-1
abundance: .
v_gene: TRBV18
d_gene: TRBD1
CDR3nt: TGTGCCAGCTCACCGACAGGGGACACTGAAGCTTTCTTT
CDR3aa: CASSPTGDTEAFF

j_gene: TRBJ1-5
abundance: .
v_gene: TRBV28
d_gene: .
CDR3nt: TGTGCCAGCAGGCCAGACAGCGTTCAGGGGCCCCAGCATTTT
CDR3aa: CASRPDSVQGPQHF

j_gene: TRBJ1-2
abundance: .
v_gene: TRBV4-1
d_gene: TRBD1
CDR3nt: TGCGCCAGCAGCCTCGACAGGGTCAGCTATGGCTACACCTTC
CDR3aa: CASSLDRVSYGYTF

j_gene: TRBJ1-2
abundance: .
v_gene: TRBV19
d_gene: .
CDR3nt: TGTGCCAGTAGTATAGCCCTGGGGTACCAGAGGACGGATGGCTACACCTTC
CDR3aa: CASSIALGYQRTDGYTF

j_gene: TRBJ2-3
abundance: once
v_gene: TRBV7-8
d_gene: TRBD1
CDR3nt: TGTGCCAGCAGTCCCTGGGGACAGACCACAGATACGCAGTATTTT
CDR3aa: CASSPWGQTTDTQYF

j_gene: TRBJ1-5
abundance: .
v_gene: TRBV5-8
d_gene: TRBD1
CDR3nt: TGTGCCAGCAGCCGGGGACAGGGCCTCAATCAGCCCCAGCATTTT
CDR3aa: CASSRGQGLNQPQHF

j_gene: TRBJ1-6
abundance: .
v_gene: TRBV5-1
d_gene: .
CDR3nt: TGCGCCAGCAGCTTGGGGTACCAAAATTCACCCCTCCACTTT
CDR3aa: CASSLGYQNSPLHF

j_gene: TRBJ2-3
abundance: .
v_gene: TRBV9
d_gene: TRBD1
CDR3nt: TGTGCCAGCAGCCCACGACAGGGGCGCACAGATACGCAGTATTTT
CDR3aa: CASSPRQGRTDTQYF

j_gene: TRBJ2-4
abundance: .
v_gene: TRBV7-9
d_gene: .
CDR3nt: TGTGCCAGCAGCTTTAGCGGTGGAAAAAACATTCAGTACTTC
CDR3aa: CASSFSGGKNIQYF

j_gene: TRBJ1-3
abundance: .
v_gene: TRBV30
d_gene: TRBD1
CDR3nt: TGTGCCTGGAGTGGGACAGGGTATGACACCATATATTTT
CDR3aa: CAWSGTGYDTIYF

j_gene: TRBJ1-6
abundance: .
v_gene: TRBV7-2
d_gene: .
CDR3nt: TGTGCCAGCAGCTTATTCAGGGCGGCTTTTGGTTCGGGAAATTCACCCCTCCACTTT
CDR3aa: CASSLFRAAFGSGNSPLHF

j_gene: TRBJ2-1
abundance: .
v_gene: TRBV19
d_gene: TRBD1
CDR3nt: TGTGCCAGTAGTTTACAAGGGACAGGGGGCCCAAGCTCCTACAATGAGCAGTTCTTC
CDR3aa: CASSLQGTGGPSSYNEQFF

j_gene: TRBJ2-7
abundance: .
v_gene: TRBV9
d_gene: TRBD1
CDR3nt: TGTGCCAGCAGCGTAGGGACAGGGGGAGCCTACGAGCAGTACTTC
CDR3aa: CASSVGTGGAYEQYF

j_gene: TRBJ2-7
abundance: once
v_gene: TRBV6-5
d_gene: TRBD1
CDR3nt: TGTGCCAGCAGGTCGGGACAGGGGTTTTCCTACGAGCAGTACTTC
CDR3aa: CASRSGQGFSYEQYF

j_gene: TRBJ1-5
abundance: .
v_gene: TRBV7-4
d_gene: TRBD1
CDR3nt: TGTGCCAGCAGCTTTAAAGTGGTCAGGGGGATCAATCAGCCCCAGCATTTT
CDR3aa: CASSFKVVRGINQPQHF

j_gene: TRBJ1-1
abundance: .
v_gene: TRBV19
d_gene: .
CDR3nt: TGTGCCAGTAGTACGGGCCTAGAAGCTTTCTTT
CDR3aa: CASSTGLEAFF

j_gene: TRBJ1-1
abundance: .
v_gene: TRBV9
d_gene: .
CDR3nt: TGTGCCAGCAGCTTCGACTGGGGTGACGCTGAAGCTTTCTTT
CDR3aa: CASSFDWGDAEAFF

j_gene: TRBJ1-2
abundance: .
v_gene: TRBV2
d_gene: TRBD1
CDR3nt: TGTGCCAGCAGTGTCGGACAGGGAAGAATTAACTATGGCTACACCTTC
CDR3aa: CASSVGQGRINYGYTF

j_gene: TRBJ2-1
abundance: once
v_gene: TRBV5-4
d_gene: TRBD2
CDR3nt: TGTGCCAGCAGCCTACTAGCGGGGCGCAATGAGCAGTTCTTC
CDR3aa: CASSLLAGRNEQFF

j_gene: TRBJ1-2
abundance: .
v_gene: TRBV27
d_gene: TRBD1
CDR3nt: TGTGCCAGCAGGACAGGGGGCTATGGCTACACCTTC
CDR3aa: CASRTGGYGYTF

j_gene: TRBJ1-1
abundance: .
v_gene: TRBV7-2
d_gene: .
CDR3nt: TGTGCCAGCAGCTTAGACTACGTTGGCAGGGAGGGCACTGAAGCTTTCTTT
CDR3aa: CASSLDYVGREGTEAFF

j_gene: TRBJ1-2
abundance: .
v_gene: TRBV4-3
d_gene: .
CDR3nt: TGCGCCAGCAGCCAAGGGCCGCCTGAGGGCTACACCTTC
CDR3aa: CASSQGPPEGYTF

j_gene: TRBJ1-5
abundance: .
v_gene: TRBV5-6
d_gene: TRBD1
CDR3nt: TGTGCCAGCAGCTTGGGGACAGGAGAGCATAGCAATCAGCCCCAGCATTTT
CDR3aa: CASSLGTGEHSNQPQHF

j_gene: TRBJ2-6
abundance: .
v_gene: TRBV4-3
d_gene: TRBD1
CDR3nt: TGCGCCAGCAGCCAAGATACAGGGGAAGGAACTGGGGCCAACGTCCTGACTTTC
CDR3aa: CASSQDTGEGTGANVLTF

j_gene: TRBJ1-1
abundance: once
v_gene: TRBV7-8
d_gene: TRBD1
CDR3nt: TGTGCCAGCAGCTTAGTCTCCGGGACAGGGATCGACACTGAAGCTTTCTTT
CDR3aa: CASSLVSGTGIDTEAFF